Presented here are 10 T cell receptor beta chains from one specimen sequenced in a study of T cell repertoires in cytomegalovirus infection. TCRdb used MiXCR to reprocess the reads, holding one entry per CDR3 protein. The table has 630,000 or so distinct CDR3 sequences, roughly 24% seen once. Sequenced: CD8+ T cells from PBMCs. The receptor source for this set is a human donor in good health (CMV status not recorded). Some clones in this sample may be carry-over from other donors' samples.

V usage is TRBV2 and J usage is TRBJ2-7, with 13 bases matching TRBD2. The germline gives CDR1 SNHLY, CDR2 FYNNEI. V shed 3 bases, J shed 2 bases, and the junction held 1 base outside the gene matches. The CDR3 totals 15 residues. The CDR3 sequence is CASSDGTSGTYEQYF. Here the CDR3 DNA reads TGTGCCAGCAGTGATGGGACTAGCGGGACCTACGAGCAGTACTTC.

The V and J genes are TRBV6-5 and TRBJ2-1, with a possible D match to TRBD1 (5 bases). The V end lost 3 bases, the J end lost 5 bases, and 17 bases lay between the germline ends. The CDR3 is 16 amino acids. The V gene's germline CDR1 is MNHEY and CDR2 SVGAGI. DNA of the CDR3: TGTGCCAGCAGTTATATTTCAGGGATCGGAAACAATGAGCAGTTCTTC. Translating gives CASSYISGIGNNEQFF.

Only a few counts were recorded for this clonotype. The chain links TRBV7-8 to TRBJ2-1; D possibly corresponds to TRBD2 (7 bases). This CDR3 comprises 16 residues. Trimming removed 5 bases from V and 2 bases from J, with 16 bases in between. Germline CDR1 SGHVS, CDR2 FQNEAQ. This chain's CDR3 is CASSPGGGDAYNEQFF. The CDR3 nucleotides are TGTGCCAGCAGCCCCGGAGGGGGGGATGCCTACAATGAGCAGTTCTTC.

This clonotype has more than one count but fewer than ten. V is TRBV4-2 and J is TRBJ2-5, with TRBD1 identical over 9 bases. V gave up 2 bases and J gave up 5 bases; unmatched junction bases: 9. The germline gives CDR1 LGHNA, CDR2 YNFKEQ. This CDR3 contains 16 residues. CDR3 protein: CASSQQWTGVKETQYF. CDR3 in DNA: TGTGCCAGCAGCCAACAATGGACAGGGGTGAAGGAGACCCAGTACTTC.

This clonotype has just a few counts. This chain links TRBV19 with TRBJ1-2, with a possible D match to TRBD1 (6 bases). The CDR3 has 14 amino acids. The V end lost 10 bases, the J end lost 7 bases, and 22 bases lay between the germline ends. In germline, CDR1 is LNHDA, CDR2 SQIVND (reference sequence). The CDR3 sequence is CATDTPGHPFGYTF. The DNA of the CDR3 is TGTGCCACTGATACCCCGGGACATCCATTTGGCTACACCTTC.

J is TRBJ2-3 and V is TRBV5-1, with D possibly being TRBD1 or TRBD2 (5 bases each). The CDR3 loop spans 15 amino acids. Germline CDR1 is SGHRS and CDR2 is YFSETQ. V lost 3 bases to trimming and J lost 3 bases, with 14 bases between them. The CDR3 nucleotides read TGCGCCAGCAGCTCGATCCGGGACGGAACAGATACGCAGTATTTT. This gives the protein CASSSIRDGTDTQYF.

This clonotype was detected only a few times. The CDR3 coding sequence is TGTGCCAGCAGTCTGACCCTTAAACAAGAGACCCAGTACTTC. Its translation: CASSLTLKQETQYF. This sequence joins TRBV28 and TRBJ2-5; D uncertain. The CDR3 extends over 14 amino acids. Trimming removed 5 bases from V and 2 bases from J, with 12 bases in between. CDR1 is MDHEN and CDR2 is SYDVKM in the germline V gene.

The chain employs TRBV6-6 and TRBJ2-5, with D uncertain. V was trimmed by 5 bases and J by 5 bases, leaving 6 bases between them. CDR1 is MNHNY, CDR2 SVGAGI, per germline (reference sequence). The CDR3 runs 11 residues. The CDR3 nucleotides read TGTGCCAGCAGTAGGATGGAGACCCAGTACTTC. It is translated as CASSRMETQYF.

The V call is TRBV27, the J call TRBJ1-6; no firm D call. Germline V CDR1 and CDR2: MNHEY, SMNVEV (reference sequence). V was pared by 7 bases and J by 8 bases, with 12 bases between. The CDR3 has 13 amino acids. The CDR3 nucleotides are TGTGCCAGCACCCCTCGTCGAGATTCACCCCTCCACTTT. It translates to CASTPRRDSPLHF.

The CDR3 DNA is TGTGCCAGCAGCTCTTTGTCGGTGAAAGATGAAAAACTGTTTTTT. Encoded protein: CASSSLSVKDEKLFF. This chain uses TRBV7-9 with TRBJ1-4; D gene unclear. CDR1 and CDR2 from the germline V gene are SEHNR and FQNEAQ (reference sequence). Trimming removed 4 bases from V and 6 bases from J, with 15 bases in between. The CDR3 covers 15 residues. Drawing the rest from reference TRBV7-9 and TRBJ1-4, the complete variable domain is DTGVSQNPRHKITKRGQNVTFRCDPISEHNRLYWYRQTLGQGPEFLTYFQNEAQLEKSRLLSDRFSAERPKGSFSTLEIQRTEQGDSAMYLCASSSLSVKDEKLFFGSGTQLSVL.